This T cell receptor beta chain was captured in a study of T cell responses to AZD1222 COVID-19 vaccine. Sequenced by immunoSEQ multiplex PCR; TCRdb stores in-frame clones only, minus some. Of around 79,000 clones in the sample, 70% to 90% are singletons; the top ten hold around 20%. Regarding the study as a whole: The number of AZD1222 recipients seropositive at baseline was only five or six.

This clone was seen only a few times. Its antigen is unidentified. The material sequenced was peripheral blood, taken on day 0 of AZD1222 vaccination. The TCR comes from an adult in good health.

The CDR3 DNA reads as TGTGCCAGCAGCTTAGCGTCGGCAGGGTCAGGCAATCAGCCCCAGCATTTT. This translates into CASSLASAGSGNQPQHF. The chain couples TRBV7-8 to TRBJ1-5; TRBD1 is a possible D gene (5 bases). Between the trimmed V and J ends, which lost 0 bases and 2 bases, there was a span of 14 bases. The CDR3 is 17 residues long. Germline V gives CDR1 SGHVS, CDR2 FQNEAQ.